Following are 26 T cell receptor beta chains from one sample sequenced in a study of cytomegalovirus exposure and HLA in healthy donors. Assay used: immunoSEQ multiplex PCR; TCRdb lists only in-frame clones, some missing. The data show more than 300,000 clones, 75% to 90% seen once. The specimen was PBMCs. The source is a woman aged 18-29 years in good health and CMV-seronegative.

In the case of this clone: The identical CDR3 is also encoded by other nucleotide sequences in the sample. The chain uses TRBV9 and TRBJ2-6; a possible D gene is TRBD2 (5 bases). V was clipped by 0 bases and J by 2 bases, with 6 bases between them. Germline V lookup: CDR1 SGDLS, CDR2 YYNGEE. This CDR3 region has 15 residues. The CDR3 sequence: CASSVAGAGANVLTF. CDR3 DNA sequence: TGTGCCAGCAGCGTAGCCGGGGCTGGGGCCAACGTCCTGACTTTC.

This rearrangement joins TRBV25-1 to TRBJ1-1; TRBD1 might be the D (5 bases). Germline V lookup: CDR1 MGHDK, CDR2 SYGVNS. This CDR3 spans 14 amino acids. V lost 6 bases and J 1 base, leaving 12 bases between the germline ends. CDR3 protein: CASRNRFPNTEAFF. CDR3 bases: TGTGCCAGCAGGAACAGGTTTCCGAACACTGAAGCTTTCTTT.

The V and J genes are TRBV21-1 and TRBJ2-7; TRBD1 is taken as the D call from the table, unchecked against the DNA. TRBV21-1 is tagged as a pseudogene. The CDR3 has 16 residues. Here the CDR3 DNA reads TGTGCCAGCAGCGCCCTGGACAGGGGACGATCCTACGAGCAGTACTTC. Protein sequence: CASSALDRGRSYEQYF.

In DNA, the CDR3 is TGTGCCAGCAGGGGACTAGGGTACAATGAGCAGTTCTTC. It encodes CASRGLGYNEQFF. The chain uses TRBV4-2 and TRBJ2-1; 8 bases line up with TRBD2. Germline V gives CDR1 LGHNA, CDR2 YNFKEQ. The length of the CDR3 is 13 residues. The V segment lost 6 bases and the J segment 4 bases; nucleotides outside the gene matches: 2.

A note on this clone: The same CDR3 arises from other DNA sequences in this sample as well. Here the CDR3 DNA reads TGTGCCAGTAGTGGGACAGGGGGGAATGAGCAGTTCTTC. Its protein is CASSGTGGNEQFF. The V and J genes are TRBV19 and TRBJ2-1; 11 bases are a match to TRBD1. V was pared by 5 bases and J by 7 bases, with 1 base of the junction left unmatched. CDR3 length: 13 residues. Germline V gene lookup returns CDR1 LNHDA and CDR2 SQIVND (reference sequence).

The chain combines TRBV6-5 with TRBJ2-1, with 9 positions matching TRBD2. This CDR3 contains 16 residues. Trimming at V came to 1 base and at J to 5 bases, leaving 6 bases not matched to a gene. Looked up from germline, CDR1 is MNHEY and CDR2 is SVGAGI. The CDR3 reads CASSYFPRTSDNEQFF. The CDR3 DNA reads as TGTGCCAGCAGTTACTTCCCCCGGACTAGCGACAATGAGCAGTTCTTC.

The chain combines TRBV4-2 with TRBJ1-1; maybe TRBD1 (5 bases). This CDR3 is 17 amino acids long. The germline CDR1 and CDR2 sequences are LGHNA and YNFKEQ. Trimming took 1 base from V and 5 from J, leaving 20 bases between them. CDR3 sequence reads: CASSQGSIAGRRTEAFF. The CDR3 DNA follows: TGTGCCAGCAGCCAAGGTTCTATAGCAGGGCGACGGACTGAAGCTTTCTTT.

V gene TRBV5-6 combines with J gene TRBJ1-3; unclear D gene. Trimming left V 0 bases short and J 3 bases short, with 10 bases between. Germline V gene data show CDR1 as SGHDT and CDR2 as YYEEEE. This CDR3 comprises 15 residues. The CDR3 region is CASSLAPGLGNTIYF. The CDR3 DNA reads TGTGCCAGCAGCTTGGCCCCAGGCCTTGGAAACACCATATATTTT. Full variable domain (remainder filled in from reference TRBV5-6 and TRBJ1-3): DAGVTQSPTHLIKTRGQQVTLRCSPKSGHDTVSWYQQALGQGPQFIFQYYEEEERQRGNFPDRFSGHQFPNYSSELNVNALLLGDSALYLCASSLAPGLGNTIYFGEGSWLTVV.

The chain joins TRBV18 to TRBJ2-7; 9 nucleotides agree with TRBD1. CDR1 KGHSH and CDR2 LQKENI come from the germline V gene. This CDR3 region has 15 residues. The J segment lost 0 bases and the V segment lost 6 bases, leaving 6 bases of the junction unmatched. This CDR3 is CASSPGQGSSYEQYF. CDR3 DNA: TGTGCCAGCTCCCCCGGACAGGGGAGCTCCTACGAGCAGTACTTC.

The chain links TRBV2 to TRBJ1-2, with D maybe TRBD1 (6 bases). The CDR3 extends over 14 amino acids. Trimming stripped 4 bases from V and 1 base from J, with 10 bases between. The germline gives CDR1 SNHLY, CDR2 FYNNEI. CDR3 DNA: TGTGCCAGCAGTGTCCCAGGGGTTAACTATGGCTACACCTTC. This codes for CASSVPGVNYGYTF.

This sequence joins TRBV11-2 and TRBJ2-1; tentatively, D is TRBD2 (5 bases). Germline-derived CDR1 and CDR2 are SGHAT and FQNNGV. Trimming left V 1 base short and J 7 bases short, with 14 bases between. The CDR3 is 15 amino acids. CDR3 DNA sequence: TGTGCCAGCAGCTTAGGCGGTTACGAGGGAAATGAGCAGTTCTTC. The encoded protein is CASSLGGYEGNEQFF.

The J gene is TRBJ1-2, the V gene TRBV7-2; 9 bases are shared with TRBD1. Per the germline V gene, CDR1 is SGHTA and CDR2 is FQGNSA. This CDR3 contains 15 residues. V shed 1 base, J shed 7 bases, and the junction held 7 bases outside the gene matches. The chain's CDR3 is CASSLGLGQGIGYTF. The CDR3 nucleotides are TGTGCCAGCAGCTTAGGTCTGGGACAGGGCATTGGCTACACCTTC.

The rearrangement uses TRBV7-2 and TRBJ2-7; the D gene is possibly TRBD1 (6 bases). This CDR3 spans 14 amino acids. Germline-derived CDR1 and CDR2 are SGHTA and FQGNSA. Trimming removed 5 bases from V and 2 bases from J, with 13 bases in between. The CDR3 coding sequence is TGTGCCAGCAGCCCCAGGGGATCTGCCTACGAGCAGTACTTC. It translates to CASSPRGSAYEQYF.

This clone was observed a handful of times. The V gene is TRBV10-3, the J gene TRBJ2-7; 10 bases map to TRBD2. The germline CDR1 and CDR2 sequences are ENHRY and SYGVKD. CDR3 length equals 14 residues. V gave up 4 bases and J gave up 6 bases; unmatched junction bases: 6. Written as DNA, the CDR3 is TGTGCCATCAGTGGGCTAGCGGGAGATATCGAGCAGTACTTC. Amino acids: CAISGLAGDIEQYF.

The chain links TRBV7-7 to TRBJ2-3; D perhaps matches TRBD2 (6 bases). Germline V lookup: CDR1 SSHAT, CDR2 FNYEAQ (reference sequence). Trimming pared 5 bases from V and 0 bases from J, leaving 12 bases between. The length of the CDR3 is 15 residues. CDR3: CASSDLADSTDTQYF. The CDR3 DNA sequence: TGTGCCAGCAGCGATTTAGCGGATAGCACAGATACGCAGTATTTT.

V gene TRBV18 combines with J gene TRBJ2-7; 14 nucleotides match TRBD2. Germline CDR1 KGHSH, CDR2 LQKENI. The V gene end was trimmed by 3 bases and the J gene end by 3 bases; junction bases not matched to a gene: 4. This CDR3 spans 16 amino acids. CDR3 protein: CASSPPGTSGSYEQYF. CDR3 nucleotides: TGTGCCAGCTCACCCCCCGGGACTAGCGGGAGCTACGAGCAGTACTTC.

The chain recombines TRBV18 with TRBJ2-5; D is possibly TRBD2 (7 bases). CDR1 and CDR2 (germline): KGHSH, LQKENI. This CDR3 spans 14 amino acids. Trimming pared 2 bases from V and 1 base from J, leaving 8 bases between. CDR3 bases: TGTGCCAGCTCACCAAGGGGGGGCCAAGAGACCCAGTACTTC. This translates into CASSPRGGQETQYF.

V gene TRBV7-3 combines with J gene TRBJ2-2, with TRBD2 as a possible D gene (5 bases). V lost 5 bases and J lost 3, with 16 bases in between. The CDR3 spans 16 residues. From germline, CDR1 is SGHTA and CDR2 FQGTGA. The CDR3: CASSPHGERDTGELFF. CDR3 in DNA: TGTGCCAGCAGCCCCCATGGGGAGAGGGACACCGGGGAGCTGTTTTTT.

The chain employs TRBV27 and TRBJ2-7; 8 bases map to TRBD1. Per the germline V gene, CDR1 is MNHEY and CDR2 is SMNVEV (reference sequence). The CDR3 length is 15 residues. The V and J ends lost 6 bases and 3 bases, in that order; junction bases with no gene match: 10. CDR3 sequence reads: CASSSTGTGNYEQYF. As DNA, the CDR3 is TGTGCCAGCAGCAGTACCGGGACAGGAAACTACGAGCAGTACTTC.

This rearrangement joins TRBV5-4 to TRBJ2-2; the D gene is possibly TRBD2 (6 bases). The CDR3 has 15 amino acids. Germline-derived CDR1 and CDR2 are SGHNT and YYREEE (reference sequence). With 4 bases removed from V and 6 bases from J, the gap between germline ends came to 16 bases. This CDR3 is CASSVGPSDPGELFF. CDR3 bases: TGTGCCAGCAGCGTGGGACCTAGCGATCCCGGGGAGCTGTTTTTT.

This chain connects TRBV10-3 to TRBJ2-7; 8 positions agree with TRBD2. Per germline, CDR1 ENHRY and CDR2 SYGVKD. V lost 8 bases to trimming and J lost 5 bases; unmatched junction nucleotides: 8. The CDR3 has 13 residues. CDR3 sequence: CAIGPGTSNEQYF. The CDR3 DNA sequence: TGTGCCATCGGCCCCGGGACTAGTAACGAGCAGTACTTC.

The V gene is TRBV6-1, the J gene TRBJ1-5; 8 nucleotides agree with TRBD1. The CDR3 contains 13 residues. Germline-derived CDR1 and CDR2 are MNHNS and SASEGT. Trimming took 7 bases from V and 4 from J; bases not matched to a gene: 3. CDR3: CASTDRGNQPQHF. The CDR3 region has the DNA TGTGCCAGCACTGACAGGGGAAATCAGCCCCAGCATTTT.

The chain employs TRBV10-3 and TRBJ2-1, with 8 bases matching TRBD1. Germline CDR1 is ENHRY and CDR2 is SYGVKD. Germline trimming cut 10 bases from V and 7 bases from J; bases unmatched to any gene: 9. The CDR3 contains 13 residues. The DNA for the CDR3 is TGTGCCACATGGACAGGGATGACGAATGAGCAGTTCTTC. As protein: CATWTGMTNEQFF.

The count of this clone is one. The chain is built from TRBV27 and TRBJ2-1; 9 bases map to TRBD1. Germline values: CDR1 MNHEY, CDR2 SMNVEV (reference sequence). Unmatched junction bases numbered 16, after V lost 9 bases and J lost 7 bases. CDR3 size: 16 residues. CDR3 sequence: CASQTRRDRDENEQFF. Here the CDR3 DNA reads TGTGCCAGTCAAACGAGGCGGGACAGGGACGAGAATGAGCAGTTCTTC.

The chain is built from TRBV9 and TRBJ2-1; D gene unclear. Germline CDR1 reads SGDLS; CDR2 reads YYNGEE. The CDR3 sequence is 15 residues long. Trimming stripped 3 bases from V and 1 base from J, with 11 bases between. CDR3 nucleotides: TGTGCCAGCAGCGCTACTACTGGATCCTACAATGAGCAGTTCTTC. It codes for CASSATTGSYNEQFF.

Written as DNA, the CDR3 is TGTGCCAGCAGGGCCGGGACAGGGGTTGAAAAACTGTTTTTT. Translation gives CASRAGTGVEKLFF. The V gene is TRBV27, the J gene TRBJ1-4; 10 nucleotides match TRBD1. The germline V gene encodes CDR1 MNHEY and CDR2 SMNVEV (reference sequence). The V segment lost 6 bases and the J segment 7 bases; nucleotides outside the gene matches: 5. The CDR3 is 14 amino acids.